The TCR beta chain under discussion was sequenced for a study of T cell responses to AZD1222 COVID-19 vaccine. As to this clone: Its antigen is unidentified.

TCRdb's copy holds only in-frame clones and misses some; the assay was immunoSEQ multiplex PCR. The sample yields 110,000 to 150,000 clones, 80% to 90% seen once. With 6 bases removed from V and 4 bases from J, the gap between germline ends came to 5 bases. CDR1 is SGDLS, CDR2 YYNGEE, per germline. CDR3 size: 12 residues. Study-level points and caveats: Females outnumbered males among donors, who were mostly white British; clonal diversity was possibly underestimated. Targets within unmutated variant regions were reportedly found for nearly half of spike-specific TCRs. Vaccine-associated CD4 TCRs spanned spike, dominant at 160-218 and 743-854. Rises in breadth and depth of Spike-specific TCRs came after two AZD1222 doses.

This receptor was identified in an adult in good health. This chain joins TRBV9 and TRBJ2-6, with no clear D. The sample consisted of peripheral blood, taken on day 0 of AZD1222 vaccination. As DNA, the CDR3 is TGTGCCAGCACCCGCGGGGCCAACGTCCTGACTTTC. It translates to CASTRGANVLTF. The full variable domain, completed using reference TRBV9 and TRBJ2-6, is DSGVTQTPKHLITATGQRVTLRCSPRSGDLSVYWYQQSLDQGLQFLIQYYNGEERAKGNILERFSAQQFPDLHSELNLSSLELGDSALYFCASTRGANVLTFGAGSRLTVL.